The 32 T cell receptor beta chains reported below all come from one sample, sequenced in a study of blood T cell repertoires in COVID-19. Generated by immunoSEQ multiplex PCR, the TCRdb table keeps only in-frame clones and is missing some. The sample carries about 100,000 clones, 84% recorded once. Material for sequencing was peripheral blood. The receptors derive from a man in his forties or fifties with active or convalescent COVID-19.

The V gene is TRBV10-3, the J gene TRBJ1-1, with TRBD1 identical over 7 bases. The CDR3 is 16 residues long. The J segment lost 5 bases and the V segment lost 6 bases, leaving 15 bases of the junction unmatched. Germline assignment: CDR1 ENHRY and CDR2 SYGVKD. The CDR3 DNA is TGTGCCATCAGCCCCCAAGCAGGGGGAATTTATACTGAAGCTTTCTTT. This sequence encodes CAISPQAGGIYTEAFF.

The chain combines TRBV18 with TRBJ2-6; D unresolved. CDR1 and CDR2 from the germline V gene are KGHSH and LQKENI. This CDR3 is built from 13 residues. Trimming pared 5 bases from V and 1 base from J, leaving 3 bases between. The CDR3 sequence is CASSTSGANVLTF. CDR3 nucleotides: TGTGCCAGCTCAACTTCTGGGGCCAACGTCCTGACTTTC.

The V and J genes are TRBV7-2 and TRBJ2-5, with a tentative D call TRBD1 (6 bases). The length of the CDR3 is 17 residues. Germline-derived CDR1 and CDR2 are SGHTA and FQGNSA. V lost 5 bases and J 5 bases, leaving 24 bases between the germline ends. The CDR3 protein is CASSPLASGGDRETQYF. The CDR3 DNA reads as TGTGCCAGCAGCCCATTAGCATCTGGGGGCGATAGGGAGACCCAGTACTTC.

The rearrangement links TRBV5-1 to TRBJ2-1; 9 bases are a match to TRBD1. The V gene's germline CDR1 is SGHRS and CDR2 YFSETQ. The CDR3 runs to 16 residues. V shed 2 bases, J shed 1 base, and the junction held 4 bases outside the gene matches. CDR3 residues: CASSFGGTGSYNEQFF. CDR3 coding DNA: TGCGCCAGCAGCTTCGGGGGGACAGGGTCCTACAATGAGCAGTTCTTC.

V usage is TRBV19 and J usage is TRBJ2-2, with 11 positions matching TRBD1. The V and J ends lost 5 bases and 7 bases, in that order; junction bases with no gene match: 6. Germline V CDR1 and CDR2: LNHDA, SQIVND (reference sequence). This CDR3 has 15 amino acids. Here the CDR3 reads CASSSGTGGFGELFF. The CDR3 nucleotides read TGTGCCAGTAGTTCTGGGACAGGGGGTTTCGGGGAGCTGTTTTTT.

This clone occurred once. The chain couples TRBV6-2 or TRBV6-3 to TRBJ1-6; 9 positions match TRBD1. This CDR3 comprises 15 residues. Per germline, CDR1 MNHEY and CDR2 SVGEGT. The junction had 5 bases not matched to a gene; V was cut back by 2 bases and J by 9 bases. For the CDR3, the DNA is TGTGCCAGCAGTTACGGCGGGACAGGGAGTTCACCCCTCCACTTT. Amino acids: CASSYGGTGSSPLHF.

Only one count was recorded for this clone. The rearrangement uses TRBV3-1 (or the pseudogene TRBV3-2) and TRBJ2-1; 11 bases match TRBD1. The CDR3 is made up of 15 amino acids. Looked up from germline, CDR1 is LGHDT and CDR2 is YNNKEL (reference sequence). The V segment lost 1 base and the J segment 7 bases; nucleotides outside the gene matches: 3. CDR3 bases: TGTGCCAGCAGCCAAGTAGGGGACAGGGGGAATGAGCAGTTCTTC. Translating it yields CASSQVGDRGNEQFF.

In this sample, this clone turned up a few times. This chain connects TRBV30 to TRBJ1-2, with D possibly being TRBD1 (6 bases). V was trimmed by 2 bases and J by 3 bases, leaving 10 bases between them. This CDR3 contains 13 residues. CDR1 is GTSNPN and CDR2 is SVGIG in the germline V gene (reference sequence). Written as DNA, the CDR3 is TGTGCCTGGAGTCGTAGGACAGACTATGGCTACACCTTC. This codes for CAWSRRTDYGYTF.

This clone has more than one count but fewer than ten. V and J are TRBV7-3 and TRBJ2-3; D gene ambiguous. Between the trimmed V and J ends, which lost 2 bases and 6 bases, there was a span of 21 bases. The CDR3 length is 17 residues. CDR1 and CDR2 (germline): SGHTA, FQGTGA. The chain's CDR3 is CASSLEVLTPPGDTQYF. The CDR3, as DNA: TGTGCCAGCAGCTTAGAGGTCCTTACCCCCCCCGGCGATACGCAGTATTTT.

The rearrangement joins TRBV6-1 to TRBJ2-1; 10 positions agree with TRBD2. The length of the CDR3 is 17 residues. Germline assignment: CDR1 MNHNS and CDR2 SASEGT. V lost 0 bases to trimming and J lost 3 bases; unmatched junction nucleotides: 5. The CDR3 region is CASSEAGGLAYYNEQFF. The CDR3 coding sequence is TGTGCCAGCAGTGAAGCAGGGGGACTAGCGTACTACAATGAGCAGTTCTTC.

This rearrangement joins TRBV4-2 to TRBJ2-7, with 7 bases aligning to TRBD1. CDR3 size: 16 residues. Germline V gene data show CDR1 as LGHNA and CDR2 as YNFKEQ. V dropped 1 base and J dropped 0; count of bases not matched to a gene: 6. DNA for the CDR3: TGTGCCAGCAGCCAAGCTGTCTGGGACAGCTCCTACGAGCAGTACTTC. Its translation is CASSQAVWDSSYEQYF.

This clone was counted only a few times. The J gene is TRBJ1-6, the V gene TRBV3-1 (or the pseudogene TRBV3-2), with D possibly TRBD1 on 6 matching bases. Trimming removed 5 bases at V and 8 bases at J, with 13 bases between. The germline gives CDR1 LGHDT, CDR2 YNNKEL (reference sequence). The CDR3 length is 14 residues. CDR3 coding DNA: TGTGCCAGCAGCAGAACCAACAGGGATTCACCCCTCCACTTT. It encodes CASSRTNRDSPLHF.

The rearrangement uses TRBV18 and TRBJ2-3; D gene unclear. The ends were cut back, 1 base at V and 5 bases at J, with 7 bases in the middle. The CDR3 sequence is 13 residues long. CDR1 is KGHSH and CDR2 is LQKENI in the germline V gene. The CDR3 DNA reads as TGTGCCAGCTCACCACTTAAGCTAGATACGCAGTATTTT. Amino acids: CASSPLKLDTQYF. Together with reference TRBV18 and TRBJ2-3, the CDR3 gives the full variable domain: NAGVMQNPRHLVRRRGQEARLRCSPMKGHSHVYWYRQLPEEGLKFMVYLQKENIIDESGMPKERFSAEFPKEGPSILRIQQVVRGDSAAYFCASSPLKLDTQYFGPGTRLTVL.

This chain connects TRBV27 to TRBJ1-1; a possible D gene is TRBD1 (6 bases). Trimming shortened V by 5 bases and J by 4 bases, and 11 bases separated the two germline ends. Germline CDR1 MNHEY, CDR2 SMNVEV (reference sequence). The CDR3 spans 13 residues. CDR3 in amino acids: CASSHGQITEAFF. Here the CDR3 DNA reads TGTGCCAGCAGTCACGGACAGATCACTGAAGCTTTCTTT.

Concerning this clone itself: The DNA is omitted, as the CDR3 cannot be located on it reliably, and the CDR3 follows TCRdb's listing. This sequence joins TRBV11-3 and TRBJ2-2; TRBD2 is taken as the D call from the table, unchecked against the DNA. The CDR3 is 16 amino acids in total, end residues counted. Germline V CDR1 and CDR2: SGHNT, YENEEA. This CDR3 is CASSQRARRTPGSCFF.

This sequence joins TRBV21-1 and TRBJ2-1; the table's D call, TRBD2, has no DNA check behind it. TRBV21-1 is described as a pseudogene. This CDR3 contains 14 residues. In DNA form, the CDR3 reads TGTGCCAACAAAGGTTGGACTAGCTACAATGAGCAGTTCTTC. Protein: CANKGWTSYNEQFF.

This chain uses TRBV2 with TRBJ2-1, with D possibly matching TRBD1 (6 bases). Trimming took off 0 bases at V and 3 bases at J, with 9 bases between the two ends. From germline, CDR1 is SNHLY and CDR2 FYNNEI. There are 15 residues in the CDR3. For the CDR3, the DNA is TGTGCCAGCAGTGAAGCCAGGGGTTTCTACAATGAGCAGTTCTTC. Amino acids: CASSEARGFYNEQFF.

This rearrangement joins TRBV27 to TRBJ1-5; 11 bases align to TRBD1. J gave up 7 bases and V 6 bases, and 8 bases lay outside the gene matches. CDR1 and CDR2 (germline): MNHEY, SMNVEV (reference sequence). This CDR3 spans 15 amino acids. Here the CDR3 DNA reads TGTGCCAGCAGGTTTTCCGGGACAGGGGGGCAGCCCCAGCATTTT. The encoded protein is CASRFSGTGGQPQHF.

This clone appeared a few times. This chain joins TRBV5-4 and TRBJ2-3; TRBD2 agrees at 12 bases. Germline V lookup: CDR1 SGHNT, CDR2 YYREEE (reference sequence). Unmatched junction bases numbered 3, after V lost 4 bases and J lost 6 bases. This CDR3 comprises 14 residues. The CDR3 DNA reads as TGTGCCAGCAGCACAACTAGCGGGGGGGATACGCAGTATTTT. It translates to CASSTTSGGDTQYF.

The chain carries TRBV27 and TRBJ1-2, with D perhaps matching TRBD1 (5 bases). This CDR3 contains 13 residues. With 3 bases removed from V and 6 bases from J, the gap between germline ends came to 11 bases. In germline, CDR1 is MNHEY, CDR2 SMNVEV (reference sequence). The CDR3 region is CASSFRAGNGYTF. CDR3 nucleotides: TGTGCCAGCAGTTTCCGGGCAGGGAATGGCTACACCTTC.

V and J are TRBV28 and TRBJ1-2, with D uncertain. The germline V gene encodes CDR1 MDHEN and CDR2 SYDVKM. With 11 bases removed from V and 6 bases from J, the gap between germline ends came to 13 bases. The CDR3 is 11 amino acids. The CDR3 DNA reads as TGTGCCGCCGGAGGCCGCCATGGCTACACCTTC. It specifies CAAGGRHGYTF.

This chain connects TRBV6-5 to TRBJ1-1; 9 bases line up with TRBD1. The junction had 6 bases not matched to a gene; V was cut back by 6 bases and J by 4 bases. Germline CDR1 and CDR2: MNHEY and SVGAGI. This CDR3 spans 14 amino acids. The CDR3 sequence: CASSPTGGVTEAFF. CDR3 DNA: TGTGCCAGCAGCCCCACAGGGGGCGTCACTGAAGCTTTCTTT.

The CDR3 spells CASSWTPLTAGGTDEQYF. The CDR3 region has the DNA TGCGCCAGCAGCTGGACCCCTCTTACAGCGGGGGGGACCGACGAGCAGTACTTC. The J gene is TRBJ2-7, the V gene TRBV5-1; TRBD2 agrees at 10 bases. With 3 bases clipped from V and 5 bases from J, the junction kept 17 bases outside the gene matches. CDR1 and CDR2 from the germline V gene are SGHRS and YFSETQ. The CDR3 runs to 18 residues.

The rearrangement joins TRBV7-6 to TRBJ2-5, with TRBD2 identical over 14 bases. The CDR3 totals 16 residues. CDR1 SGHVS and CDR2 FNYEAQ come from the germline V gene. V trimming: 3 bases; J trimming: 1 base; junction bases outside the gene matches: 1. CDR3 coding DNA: TGTGCCAGCAGCTTGGGACTAGCGGGGGCCCAAGAGACCCAGTACTTC. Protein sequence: CASSLGLAGAQETQYF. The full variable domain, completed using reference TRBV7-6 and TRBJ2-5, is GAGVSQSPRYKVTKRGQDVALRCDPISGHVSLYWYRQALGQGPEFLTYFNYEAQQDKSGLPNDRFSAERPEGSISTLTIQRTEQRDSAMYRCASSLGLAGAQETQYFGPGTRLLVL.

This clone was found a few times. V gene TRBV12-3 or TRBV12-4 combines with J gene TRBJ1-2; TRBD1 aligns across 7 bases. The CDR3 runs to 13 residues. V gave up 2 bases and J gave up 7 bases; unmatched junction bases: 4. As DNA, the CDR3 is TGTGCCAGCAGTTTAAGCCAGGGGGGTGGCTACACCTTC. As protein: CASSLSQGGGYTF.

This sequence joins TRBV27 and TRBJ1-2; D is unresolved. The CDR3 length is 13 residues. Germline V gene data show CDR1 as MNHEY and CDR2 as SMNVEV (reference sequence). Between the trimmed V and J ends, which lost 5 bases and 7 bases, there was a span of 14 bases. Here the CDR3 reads CASSRSGDTGYTF. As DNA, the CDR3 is TGTGCCAGCAGTCGGTCCGGGGATACTGGCTACACCTTC.

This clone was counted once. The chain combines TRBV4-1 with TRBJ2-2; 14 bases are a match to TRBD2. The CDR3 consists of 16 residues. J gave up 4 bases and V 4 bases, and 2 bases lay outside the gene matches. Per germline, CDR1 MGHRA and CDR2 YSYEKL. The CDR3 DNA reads TGCGCCAGCAGCCTGGGACTAGCGGGGGTCACCGGGGAGCTGTTTTTT. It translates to CASSLGLAGVTGELFF.

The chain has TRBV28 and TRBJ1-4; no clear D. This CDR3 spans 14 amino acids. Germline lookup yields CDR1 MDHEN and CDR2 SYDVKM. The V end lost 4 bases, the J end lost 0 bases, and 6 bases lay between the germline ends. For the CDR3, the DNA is TGTGCCAGCAGTTCGGGGTCAACTAATGAAAAACTGTTTTTT. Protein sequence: CASSSGSTNEKLFF.

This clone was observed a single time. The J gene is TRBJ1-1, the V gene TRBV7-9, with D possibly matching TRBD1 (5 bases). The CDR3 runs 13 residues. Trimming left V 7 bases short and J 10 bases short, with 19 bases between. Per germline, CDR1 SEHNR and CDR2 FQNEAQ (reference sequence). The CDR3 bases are TGTGCCAGCATCGGGGGTCAAGGGTCGGGAGCTTTCTTT. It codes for CASIGGQGSGAFF.

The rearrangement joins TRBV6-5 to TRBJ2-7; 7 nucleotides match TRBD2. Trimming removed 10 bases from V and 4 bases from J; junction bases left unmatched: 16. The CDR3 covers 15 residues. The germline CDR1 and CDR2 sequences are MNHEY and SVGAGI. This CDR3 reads CATRSGAGDRYEQYF. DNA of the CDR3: TGTGCCACCCGATCTGGGGCGGGGGATAGGTACGAGCAGTACTTC.

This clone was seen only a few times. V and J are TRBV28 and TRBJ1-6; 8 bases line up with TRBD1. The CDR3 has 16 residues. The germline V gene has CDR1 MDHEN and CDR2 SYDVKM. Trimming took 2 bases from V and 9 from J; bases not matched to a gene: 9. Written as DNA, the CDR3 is TGTGCCAGCAGTTTAAGGTCGTACAGGGGGTTTTCACCCCTCCACTTT. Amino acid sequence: CASSLRSYRGFSPLHF.

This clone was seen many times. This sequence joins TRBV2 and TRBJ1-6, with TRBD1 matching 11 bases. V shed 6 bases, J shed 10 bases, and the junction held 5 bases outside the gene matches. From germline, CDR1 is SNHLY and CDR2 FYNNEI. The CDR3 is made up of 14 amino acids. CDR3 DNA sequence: TGTGCCAGCAGGGGGACAGGGGGTTTATCACCCCTCCACTTT. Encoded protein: CASRGTGGLSPLHF.